The source of this T cell receptor beta chain is a study of blood T cell repertoires in COVID-19. Study as a whole: The United States, Italy and Spain supplied acute and convalescent COVID-19 samples.

With V trimmed by 1 base and J by 9 bases, 14 bases remained unmatched. The CDR3 totals 17 residues. CDR1 LGHNA and CDR2 YNFKEQ come from the germline V gene. This clone was observed many times. TCRdb's copy holds only in-frame clones and misses some; the assay was immunoSEQ multiplex PCR. The repertoire holds approximately 60,000 clones, with approximately 80% as singletons. J is TRBJ2-3 and V is TRBV4-2, with TRBD2 matching 9 bases. The sequence came from a woman at least 80 years old with active or convalescent COVID-19. Sequencing was carried out using peripheral blood. CDR3 DNA: TGTGCCAGCAGCCAAGCTCTCGCCGGGACTAGCATAGGGACGCAGTATTTT. It codes for CASSQALAGTSIGTQYF.